Detailed here is one T cell receptor beta chain. What it binds is not known. Profiled with immunoSEQ multiplex PCR; TCRdb holds only in-frame clones, not every one. Of 1,500,000 or so clones in the sample, 95% to 97% were seen once. V trimming: 1 base; J trimming: 8 bases; junction bases outside the gene matches: 15. The CDR3 consists of 17 residues. Germline values: CDR1 MNHEY, CDR2 SMNVEV (reference sequence). Each donor was a Caucasian adult residing in Nashville, Tennessee. The data derive from a study of shared clonotypes between healthy human individuals. The wider study: CD8 memory received one plate per donor, CD8 naive two, CD4 memory three and CD4 naive three.

Study outcomes and limitations: Sharing across four donors was highest in naive CD4 (roughly 5%) and lowest in memory CD8 (roughly 0.4%). Only blood was sampled; tissue repertoires likely differ.

Sequencing was performed on naive CD4+ T cells sorted from blood. Indicated subset: CD45RA+ positively selected. V usage is TRBV27 and J usage is TRBJ1-2; 8 nucleotides align to TRBD1. The receptor was isolated from a man aged 25-45 years in good health. Here the CDR3 DNA reads TGTGCCAGCAGTTTATGGGGACAGGCTACCCCCTCTGGCGGCTACACCTTC. This translates into CASSLWGQATPSGGYTF.